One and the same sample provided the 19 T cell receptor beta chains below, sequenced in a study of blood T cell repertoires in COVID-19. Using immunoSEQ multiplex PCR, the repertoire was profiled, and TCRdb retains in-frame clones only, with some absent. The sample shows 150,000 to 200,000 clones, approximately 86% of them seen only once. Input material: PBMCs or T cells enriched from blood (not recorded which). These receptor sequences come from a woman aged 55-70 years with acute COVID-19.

The CDR3 protein is CASSLGRSSNTEAFF. The CDR3 bases are TGCGCCAGCAGCTTGGGCAGGTCTTCGAACACTGAAGCTTTCTTT. The chain is built from TRBV5-1 and TRBJ1-1, with unresolved D. This CDR3 is 15 amino acids long. With 0 bases removed from V and 1 base from J, the gap between germline ends came to 10 bases. Germline CDR1 is SGHRS and CDR2 is YFSETQ.

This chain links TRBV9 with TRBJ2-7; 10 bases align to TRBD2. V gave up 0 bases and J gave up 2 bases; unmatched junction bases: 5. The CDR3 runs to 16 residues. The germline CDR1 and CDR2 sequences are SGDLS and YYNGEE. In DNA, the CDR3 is TGTGCCAGCAGCGTAGACCCTAGCGGGAGACCCTACGAGCAGTACTTC. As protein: CASSVDPSGRPYEQYF.

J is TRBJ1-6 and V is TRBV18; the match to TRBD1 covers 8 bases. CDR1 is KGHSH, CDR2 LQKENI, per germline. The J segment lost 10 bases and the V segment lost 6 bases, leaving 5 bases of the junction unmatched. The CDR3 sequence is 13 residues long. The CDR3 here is CASSDREDSPLHF. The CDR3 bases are TGTGCCAGCTCGGACAGGGAAGACTCACCCCTCCACTTT. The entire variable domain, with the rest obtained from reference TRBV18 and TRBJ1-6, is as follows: NAGVMQNPRHLVRRRGQEARLRCSPMKGHSHVYWYRQLPEEGLKFMVYLQKENIIDESGMPKERFSAEFPKEGPSILRIQQVVRGDSAAYFCASSDREDSPLHFGNGTRLTVT.

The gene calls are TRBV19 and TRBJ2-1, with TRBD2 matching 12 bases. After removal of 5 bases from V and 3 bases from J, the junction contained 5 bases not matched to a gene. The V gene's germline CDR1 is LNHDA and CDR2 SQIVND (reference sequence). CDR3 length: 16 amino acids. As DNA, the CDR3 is TGTGCCAGTAGTCCCACTAGCGGGGGGATCTACAATGAGCAGTTCTTC. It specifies CASSPTSGGIYNEQFF. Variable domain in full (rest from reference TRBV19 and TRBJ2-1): DGGITQSPKYLFRKEGQNVTLSCEQNLNHDAMYWYRQDPGQGLRLIYYSQIVNDFQKGDIAEGYSVSREKKESFPLTVTSAQKNPTAFYLCASSPTSGGIYNEQFFGPGTRLTVL.

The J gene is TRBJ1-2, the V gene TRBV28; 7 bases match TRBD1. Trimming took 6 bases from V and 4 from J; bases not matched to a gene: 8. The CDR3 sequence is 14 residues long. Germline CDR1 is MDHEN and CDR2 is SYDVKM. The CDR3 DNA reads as TGTGCCAGCAGCCGCGACAGGGAAGGCTATGGCTACACCTTC. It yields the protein CASSRDREGYGYTF.

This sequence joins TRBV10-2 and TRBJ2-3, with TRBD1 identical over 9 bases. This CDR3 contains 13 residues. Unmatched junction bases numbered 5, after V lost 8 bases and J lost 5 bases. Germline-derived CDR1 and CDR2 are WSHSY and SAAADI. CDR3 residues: CASQQGAGDTQYF. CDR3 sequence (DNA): TGCGCCAGCCAACAGGGGGCGGGAGATACGCAGTATTTT.

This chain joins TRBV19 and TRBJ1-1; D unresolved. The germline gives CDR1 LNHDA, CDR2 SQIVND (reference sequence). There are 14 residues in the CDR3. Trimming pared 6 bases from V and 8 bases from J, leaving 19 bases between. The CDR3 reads CASSRGRDGLEAFF. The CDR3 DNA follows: TGTGCCAGTAGCCGAGGGCGCGACGGGTTGGAAGCTTTCTTT.

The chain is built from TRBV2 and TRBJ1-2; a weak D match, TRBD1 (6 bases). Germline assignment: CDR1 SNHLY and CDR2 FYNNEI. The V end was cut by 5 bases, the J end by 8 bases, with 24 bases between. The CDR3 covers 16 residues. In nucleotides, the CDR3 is TGTGCCAGCAGTCCACCGGACCCTTATTCTAGGGGGGGCTACACCTTC. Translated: CASSPPDPYSRGGYTF.

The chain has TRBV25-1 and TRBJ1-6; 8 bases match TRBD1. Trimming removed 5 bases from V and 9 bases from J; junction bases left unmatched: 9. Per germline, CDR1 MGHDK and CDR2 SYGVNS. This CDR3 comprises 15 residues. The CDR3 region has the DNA TGTGCCAGCAGTCCAGCGTCGCAGGGGGCTTCACCCCTCCACTTT. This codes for CASSPASQGASPLHF.

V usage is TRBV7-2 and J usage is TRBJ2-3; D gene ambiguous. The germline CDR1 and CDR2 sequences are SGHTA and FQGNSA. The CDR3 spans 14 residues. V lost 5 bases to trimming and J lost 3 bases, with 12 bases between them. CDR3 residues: CASSLQAFTDTQYF. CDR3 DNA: TGTGCCAGCAGCCTGCAGGCATTTACAGATACGCAGTATTTT.

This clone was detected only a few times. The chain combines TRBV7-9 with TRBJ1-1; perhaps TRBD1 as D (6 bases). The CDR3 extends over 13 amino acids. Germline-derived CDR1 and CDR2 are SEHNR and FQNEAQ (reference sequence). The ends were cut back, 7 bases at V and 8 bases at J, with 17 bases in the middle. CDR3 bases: TGTGCCAGCAAAGGCGGGGGGCTCTGGGAAGCTTTCTTT. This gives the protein CASKGGGLWEAFF.

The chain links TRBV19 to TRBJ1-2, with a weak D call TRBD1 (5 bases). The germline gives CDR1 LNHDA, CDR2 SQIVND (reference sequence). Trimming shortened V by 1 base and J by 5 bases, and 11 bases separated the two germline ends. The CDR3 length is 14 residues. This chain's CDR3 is CASSIGSGMYGYTF. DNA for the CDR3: TGTGCCAGTAGTATAGGCTCAGGGATGTATGGCTACACCTTC.

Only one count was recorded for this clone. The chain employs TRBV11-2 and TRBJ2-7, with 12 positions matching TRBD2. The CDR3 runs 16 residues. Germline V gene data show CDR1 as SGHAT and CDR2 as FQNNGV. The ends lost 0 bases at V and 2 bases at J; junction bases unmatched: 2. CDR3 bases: TGTGCCAGCAGCTTAGATCGACTAGCGGGGGCCTACGAGCAGTACTTC. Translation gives CASSLDRLAGAYEQYF.

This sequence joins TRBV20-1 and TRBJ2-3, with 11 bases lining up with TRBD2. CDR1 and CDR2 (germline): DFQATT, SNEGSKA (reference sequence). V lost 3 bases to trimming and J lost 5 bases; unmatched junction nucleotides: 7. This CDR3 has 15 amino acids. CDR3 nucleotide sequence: TGCAGTGCTAGTATAACTAGCGGGAGTCAAGATACGCAGTATTTT. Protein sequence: CSASITSGSQDTQYF.

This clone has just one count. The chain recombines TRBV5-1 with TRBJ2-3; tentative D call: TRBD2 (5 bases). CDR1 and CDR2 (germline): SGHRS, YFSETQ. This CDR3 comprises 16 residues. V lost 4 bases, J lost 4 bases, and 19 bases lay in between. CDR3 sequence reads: CASSPGTLLLSDTQYF. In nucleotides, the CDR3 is TGCGCCAGCAGCCCGGGAACTCTCCTTTTATCAGATACGCAGTATTTT.

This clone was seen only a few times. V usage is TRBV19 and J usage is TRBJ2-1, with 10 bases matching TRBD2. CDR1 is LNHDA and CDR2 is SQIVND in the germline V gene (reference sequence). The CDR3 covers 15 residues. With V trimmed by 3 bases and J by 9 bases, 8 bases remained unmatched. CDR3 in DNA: TGTGCCAGTAGTATTTCTAGCGGGAGTCGCGTTGAGCAGTTCTTC. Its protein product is CASSISSGSRVEQFF.

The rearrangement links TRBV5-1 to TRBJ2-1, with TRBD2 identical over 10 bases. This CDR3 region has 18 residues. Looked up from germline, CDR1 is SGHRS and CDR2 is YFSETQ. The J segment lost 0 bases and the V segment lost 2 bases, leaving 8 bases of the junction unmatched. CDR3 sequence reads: CASSLRTSGTSSYNEQFF. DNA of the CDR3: TGCGCCAGCAGCTTAAGGACTAGCGGCACCAGCTCCTACAATGAGCAGTTCTTC.

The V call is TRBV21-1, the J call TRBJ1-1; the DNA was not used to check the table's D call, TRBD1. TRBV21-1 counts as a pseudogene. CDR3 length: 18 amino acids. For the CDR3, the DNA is TGTGCCAGCAGCACGAGGGACAGCCTCAAAGGTCGCGTCACTGAAGCTTTCTTT. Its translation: CASSTRDSLKGRVTEAFF.

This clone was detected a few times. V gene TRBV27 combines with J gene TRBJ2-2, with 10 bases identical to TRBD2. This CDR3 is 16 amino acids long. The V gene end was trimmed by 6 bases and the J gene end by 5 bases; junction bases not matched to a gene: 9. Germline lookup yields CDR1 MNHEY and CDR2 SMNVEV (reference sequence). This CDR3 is CASRSIAGGSTGELFF. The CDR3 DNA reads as TGTGCCAGCAGATCTATAGCGGGAGGTAGTACCGGGGAGCTGTTTTTT.